This T cell receptor beta chain was observed in a study of T cells in localized non-small cell lung cancer. CDR3 size: 14 residues. Germline CDR1 is SGHRS and CDR2 is YFSETQ. Unmatched junction bases numbered 0, after V lost 0 bases and J lost 3 bases. Study results and limitations: Investigators sequenced only a single tumor region, leaving heterogeneity possible. There was higher T cell clonality in uninvolved adjacent lung than in tumor, and it was highest there. In adjacent lung appeared a median around 55 of the top 100 tumor clones.

On this clone itself: Its specificity is not known.

Sequenced by immunoSEQ multiplex PCR; TCRdb stores in-frame clones only, minus some. The data hold 1,000 to 1,500 clones, with more than 25% observed a single time. The material sequenced was lung tumor tissue, taken before any cancer treatment. The gene calls are TRBV5-1 and TRBJ2-7; 10 nucleotides align to TRBD2. This TCR was recovered from a male donor at least 60 years old with stage I lung adenocarcinoma. The CDR3 bases are TGCGCCAGCAGCTTGGGGACTAGCGGCTACGAGCAGTACTTC. It specifies CASSLGTSGYEQYF.